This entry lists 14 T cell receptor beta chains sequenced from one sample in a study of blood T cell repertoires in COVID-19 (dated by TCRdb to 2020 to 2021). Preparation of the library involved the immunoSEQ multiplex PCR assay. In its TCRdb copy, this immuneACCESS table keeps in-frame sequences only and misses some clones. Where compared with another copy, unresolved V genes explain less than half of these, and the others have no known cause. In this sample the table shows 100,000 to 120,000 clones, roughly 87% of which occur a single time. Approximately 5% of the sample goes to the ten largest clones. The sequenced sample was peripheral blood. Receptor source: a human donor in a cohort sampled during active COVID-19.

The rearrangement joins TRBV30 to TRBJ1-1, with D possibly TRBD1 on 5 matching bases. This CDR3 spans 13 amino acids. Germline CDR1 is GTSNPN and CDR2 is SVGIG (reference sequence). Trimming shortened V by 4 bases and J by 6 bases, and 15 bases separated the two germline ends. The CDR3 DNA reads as TGTGCCTGGACGGGACTCTCCTATCCTGAAGCTTTCTTT. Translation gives CAWTGLSYPEAFF.

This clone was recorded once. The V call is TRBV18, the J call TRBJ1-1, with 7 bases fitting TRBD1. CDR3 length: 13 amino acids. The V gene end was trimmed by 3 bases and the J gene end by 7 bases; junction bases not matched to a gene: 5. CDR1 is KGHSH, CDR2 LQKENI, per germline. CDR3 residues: CASSPGTELEAFF. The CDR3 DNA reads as TGTGCCAGCTCACCGGGGACAGAACTTGAAGCTTTCTTT.

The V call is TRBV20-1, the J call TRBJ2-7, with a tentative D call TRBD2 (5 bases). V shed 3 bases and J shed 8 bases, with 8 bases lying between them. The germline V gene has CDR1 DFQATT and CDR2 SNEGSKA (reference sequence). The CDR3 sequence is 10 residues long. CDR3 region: CSASREKQYF. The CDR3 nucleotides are TGCAGTGCTAGTAGGGAGAAGCAGTACTTC.

CDR3 nucleotides: TGTGCCAGCAGCCAAGGGACTAGCGGGGGCCACGAGCAGTACTTC. Its protein is CASSQGTSGGHEQYF. This chain joins TRBV7-9 and TRBJ2-7, with 14 bases aligning to TRBD2. The CDR3 runs 15 residues. J was trimmed by 5 bases and V by 5 bases; bases with no gene match: 5. Germline-derived CDR1 and CDR2 are SEHNR and FQNEAQ (reference sequence).

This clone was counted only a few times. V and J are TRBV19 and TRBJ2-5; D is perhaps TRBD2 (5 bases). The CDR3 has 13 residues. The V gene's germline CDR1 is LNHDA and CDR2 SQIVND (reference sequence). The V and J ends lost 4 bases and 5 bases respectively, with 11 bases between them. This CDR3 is CASSRSAVETQYF. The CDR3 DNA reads TGTGCCAGTAGTAGGTCAGCGGTTGAGACCCAGTACTTC.

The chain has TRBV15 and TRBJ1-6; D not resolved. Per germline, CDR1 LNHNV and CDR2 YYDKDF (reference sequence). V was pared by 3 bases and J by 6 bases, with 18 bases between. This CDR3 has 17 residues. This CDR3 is CATSSVRVLGGNSPLHF. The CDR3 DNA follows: TGTGCCACCAGCAGTGTCCGGGTCCTGGGAGGTAATTCACCCCTCCACTTT.

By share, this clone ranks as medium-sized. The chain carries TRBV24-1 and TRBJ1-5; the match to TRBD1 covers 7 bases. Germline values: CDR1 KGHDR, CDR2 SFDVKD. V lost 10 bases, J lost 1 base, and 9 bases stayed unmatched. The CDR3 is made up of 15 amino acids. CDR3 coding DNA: TGTGCCACAAGACAGGGAGGTGAGAGCAATCAGCCCCAGCATTTT. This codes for CATRQGGESNQPQHF.

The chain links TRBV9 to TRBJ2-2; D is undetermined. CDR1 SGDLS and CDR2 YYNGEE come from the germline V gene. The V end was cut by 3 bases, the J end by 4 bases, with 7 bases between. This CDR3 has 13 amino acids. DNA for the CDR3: TGTGCCAGCAGCGGGGCAACCACCGGGGAGCTGTTTTTT. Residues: CASSGATTGELFF. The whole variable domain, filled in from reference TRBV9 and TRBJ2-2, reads DSGVTQTPKHLITATGQRVTLRCSPRSGDLSVYWYQQSLDQGLQFLIQYYNGEERAKGNILERFSAQQFPDLHSELNLSSLELGDSALYFCASSGATTGELFFGEGSRLTVL.

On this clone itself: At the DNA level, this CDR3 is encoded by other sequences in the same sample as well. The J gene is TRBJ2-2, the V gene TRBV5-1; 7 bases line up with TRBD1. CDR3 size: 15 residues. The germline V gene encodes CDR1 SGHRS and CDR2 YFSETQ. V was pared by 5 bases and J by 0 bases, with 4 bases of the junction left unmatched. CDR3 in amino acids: CASSPDRANTGELFF. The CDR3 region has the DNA TGCGCCAGCAGTCCAGACAGGGCGAACACCGGGGAGCTGTTTTTT.

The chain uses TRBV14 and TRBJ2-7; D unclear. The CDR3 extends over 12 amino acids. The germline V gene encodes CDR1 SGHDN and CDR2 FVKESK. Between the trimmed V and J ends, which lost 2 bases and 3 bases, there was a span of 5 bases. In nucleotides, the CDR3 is TGTGCCAGCAGCCAATCGGGCTACGAGCAGTACTTC. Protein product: CASSQSGYEQYF.

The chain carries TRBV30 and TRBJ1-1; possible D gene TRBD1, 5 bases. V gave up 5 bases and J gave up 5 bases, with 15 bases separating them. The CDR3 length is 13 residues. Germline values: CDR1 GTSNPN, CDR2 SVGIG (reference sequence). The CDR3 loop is CAWGNRRATEAFF. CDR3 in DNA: TGTGCCTGGGGAAACAGGAGGGCGACTGAAGCTTTCTTT. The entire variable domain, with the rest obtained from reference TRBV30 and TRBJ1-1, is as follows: SQTIHQWPATLVQPVGSPLSLECTVEGTSNPNLYWYRQAAGRGLQLLFYSVGIGQISSEVPQNLSASRPQDRQFILSSKKLLLSDSGFYLCAWGNRRATEAFFGQGTRLTVV.

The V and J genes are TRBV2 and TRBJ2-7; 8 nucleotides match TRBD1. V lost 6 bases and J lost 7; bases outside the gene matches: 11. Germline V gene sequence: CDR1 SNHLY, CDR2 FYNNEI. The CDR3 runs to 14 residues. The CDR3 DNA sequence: TGTGCCAGCAGACTCGACAGGGGCGGTAGGGAGCAGTACTTC. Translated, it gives CASRLDRGGREQYF.

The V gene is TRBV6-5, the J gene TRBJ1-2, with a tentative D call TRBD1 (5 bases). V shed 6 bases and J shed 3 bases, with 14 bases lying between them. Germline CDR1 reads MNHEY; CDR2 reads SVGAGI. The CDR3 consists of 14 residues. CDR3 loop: CASSLAGRDYGYTF. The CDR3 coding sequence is TGTGCCAGCAGCCTCGCCGGCAGGGACTATGGCTACACCTTC.

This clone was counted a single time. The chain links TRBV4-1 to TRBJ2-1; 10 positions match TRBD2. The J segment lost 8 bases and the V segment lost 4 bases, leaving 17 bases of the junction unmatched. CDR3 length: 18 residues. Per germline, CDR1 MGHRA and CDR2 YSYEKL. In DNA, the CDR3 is TGCGCCAGCAGCCCCCTCACCGTCGGGGCTAGCGGGAGCGATGAGCAGTTCTTC. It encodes CASSPLTVGASGSDEQFF.